The 20 T cell receptor beta chains listed next were all sequenced from one sample in a study of blood T cell repertoires in COVID-19. Using immunoSEQ multiplex PCR, the repertoire was profiled, and TCRdb retains in-frame clones only, with some absent. This sample carries 130,000 or so clones, over 75% of them seen once, and the ten largest clones take approximately 2.3%. Sequenced material: peripheral blood. The receptors originated from a man in his sixties or seventies with active COVID-19.

The chain combines TRBV21-1 with TRBJ2-3; the table names TRBD2, a call not compared with the DNA. TRBV21-1 is deemed a pseudogene. The length of the CDR3 is 16 residues. In DNA, the CDR3 is TGTGCCAGCAGCAAAGGAGGGCAGAAATACGGAGATACGCAGTATTTT. Encoded protein: CASSKGGQKYGDTQYF.

The chain carries TRBV11-3 and TRBJ2-3, with D possibly matching TRBD2 (5 bases). Germline V gene sequence: CDR1 SGHNT, CDR2 YENEEA. CDR3 size: 15 residues. V lost 1 base to trimming and J lost 4 bases, with 12 bases between them. CDR3 region: CASSLGSRVSDTQYF. The CDR3 DNA sequence: TGTGCCAGCAGCTTAGGTTCGCGGGTCTCAGATACGCAGTATTTT.

This chain joins TRBV28 and TRBJ2-7; 13 bases match TRBD2. This CDR3 region has 15 residues. After removal of 5 bases from V and 6 bases from J, the junction contained 7 bases not matched to a gene. The germline gives CDR1 MDHEN, CDR2 SYDVKM. CDR3 amino acids: CASSQLAGGRSEQYF. CDR3 bases: TGTGCCAGCAGTCAACTAGCGGGAGGGAGGTCCGAGCAGTACTTC.

The V call is TRBV7-9, the J call TRBJ2-2; 9 bases are a match to TRBD1. With 4 bases clipped from V and 4 bases from J, the junction kept 4 bases outside the gene matches. Germline CDR1 SEHNR, CDR2 FQNEAQ (reference sequence). The CDR3 extends over 15 amino acids. The CDR3 coding sequence is TGTGCCAGCAGCTCAGGGACAGGGCCCACCGGGGAGCTGTTTTTT. Translating it yields CASSSGTGPTGELFF.

The chain joins TRBV27 to TRBJ1-6, with 8 positions matching TRBD1. The germline V gene encodes CDR1 MNHEY and CDR2 SMNVEV (reference sequence). Germline trimming cut 3 bases from V and 0 bases from J; bases unmatched to any gene: 7. The CDR3 is made up of 18 amino acids. The CDR3: CASSFQTGESSYNSPLHF. CDR3 DNA: TGTGCCAGCAGTTTTCAGACAGGGGAAAGCTCCTATAATTCACCCCTCCACTTT.

This rearrangement joins TRBV5-1 to TRBJ2-1; 12 nucleotides match TRBD2. CDR3 size: 16 residues. Per the germline V gene, CDR1 is SGHRS and CDR2 is YFSETQ. V dropped 4 bases and J dropped 7; count of bases not matched to a gene: 9. DNA for the CDR3: TGCGCCAGCAGCACCCAGACTAGCGGGGGATTGAATGAGCAGTTCTTC. This encodes CASSTQTSGGLNEQFF.

The chain employs TRBV6-5 and TRBJ2-2; a weak D match, TRBD2 (5 bases). The length of the CDR3 is 14 residues. Trimming took off 9 bases at V and 2 bases at J, with 13 bases between the two ends. Per the germline V gene, CDR1 is MNHEY and CDR2 is SVGAGI. CDR3 bases: TGTGCCAGTTCGAGGGTCACCAACACCGGGGAGCTGTTTTTT. Its protein product is CASSRVTNTGELFF.

The V gene is TRBV4-3, the J gene TRBJ1-5; D is ambiguous. The CDR3 spans 13 residues. V was shortened by 0 bases and J by 5 bases, with 5 bases between the two germline ends. Germline CDR1 LGHNA, CDR2 YSLEER. The chain's CDR3 is CASSQERDQPQHF. DNA for the CDR3: TGCGCCAGCAGCCAAGAGAGGGATCAGCCCCAGCATTTT.

This chain links TRBV4-2 with TRBJ1-1; the D is unclear. The CDR3 totals 13 residues. Trimming left V 4 bases short and J 6 bases short, with 12 bases between. Germline assignment: CDR1 LGHNA and CDR2 YNFKEQ. CDR3 sequence (DNA): TGTGCCAGCAGCCCGGCCGAGAGGGCTGAAGCTTTCTTT. Amino acids: CASSPAERAEAFF.

This clone has just one count. The chain combines TRBV29-1 with TRBJ2-3, with D possibly matching TRBD2 (6 bases). The CDR3 is 11 amino acids. Between the trimmed V and J ends, which lost 6 bases and 6 bases, there was a span of 10 bases. CDR1 is SQVTM and CDR2 is ANQGSEA in the germline V gene. The CDR3: CSVRGADTQYF. In nucleotides, the CDR3 is TGCAGCGTCCGCGGGGCGGATACGCAGTATTTT.

A remark on this clone: At one end the junction does not follow the germline gene, possibly because of a read error. The rearrangement links TRBV7-2 to TRBJ2-3; D might be TRBD1 (5 bases). Germline V lookup: CDR1 SGHTA, CDR2 FQGNSA. This CDR3 has 15 amino acids. CDR3 in DNA: TGTGCCAGCAGTCTAATGGGGCAGGGCACAAATACGCAGTATTTT. This codes for CASSLMGQGTNTQYF.

The chain links TRBV28 to TRBJ2-3; D is unresolved. Between the trimmed V and J ends, which lost 2 bases and 4 bases, there was a span of 7 bases. Germline V lookup: CDR1 MDHEN, CDR2 SYDVKM. CDR3 size: 13 residues. The CDR3 DNA sequence: TGTGCCAGCAGTTTAAGAGTTCCAGATACGCAGTATTTT. Translated: CASSLRVPDTQYF.

This clone was observed once. The rearrangement uses TRBV6-4 and TRBJ2-5; TRBD2 aligns across 13 bases. CDR3 length: 18 amino acids. CDR1 and CDR2 (germline): MRHNA, SNTAGT. The ends lost 3 bases at V and 4 bases at J; junction bases unmatched: 11. CDR3 sequence reads: CASSERTSGSLRGETQYF. The CDR3 DNA sequence: TGTGCCAGCAGTGAACGGACTAGCGGGAGCCTGAGGGGAGAGACCCAGTACTTC.

This clone has just one count. The V call is TRBV24-1, the J call TRBJ2-1; maybe TRBD1 (6 bases). Germline V gene data show CDR1 as KGHDR and CDR2 as SFDVKD. The CDR3 contains 13 residues. Trimming left V 9 bases short and J 0 bases short, with 8 bases between. CDR3 nucleotides: TGTGCCACCGGACAGAGCTCCTACAATGAGCAGTTCTTC. Translated, it gives CATGQSSYNEQFF.

This clone occurred once. This sequence joins TRBV6-5 and TRBJ2-5; 8 nucleotides align to TRBD1. V lost 6 bases, J lost 1 base, and 7 bases stayed unmatched. Germline CDR1 and CDR2: MNHEY and SVGAGI. This CDR3 has 15 amino acids. The CDR3 protein is CASSSDRGTQETQYF. The CDR3 bases are TGTGCCAGCAGCTCAGACAGGGGTACCCAAGAGACCCAGTACTTC.

The chain joins TRBV24-1 to TRBJ2-7; D gene ambiguous. Germline V CDR1 and CDR2: KGHDR, SFDVKD. Trimming took 5 bases from V and 3 from J, leaving 4 bases between them. This CDR3 comprises 11 residues. The DNA for the CDR3 is TGTGCCACCAGTGCCGGCTACGAGCAGTACTTC. Amino acid sequence: CATSAGYEQYF.

The chain has TRBV7-3 and TRBJ2-7; 7 bases agree with TRBD2. Germline V gene lookup returns CDR1 SGHTA and CDR2 FQGTGA. CDR3 size: 13 residues. J gave up 5 bases and V 5 bases, and 6 bases lay outside the gene matches. The CDR3 sequence is CASSPRRGDEQYF. The CDR3 bases are TGTGCCAGCAGCCCTAGACGGGGGGACGAGCAGTACTTC.

This clone has a single count. The chain carries TRBV28 and TRBJ1-6; tentatively, D is TRBD1 (5 bases). The CDR3 is made up of 14 amino acids. The germline V gene has CDR1 MDHEN and CDR2 SYDVKM. V was trimmed by 7 bases and J by 6 bases, leaving 13 bases between them. CDR3 protein: CASIAGFLNSPLHF. In nucleotides, the CDR3 is TGTGCCAGCATTGCAGGGTTTCTTAATTCACCCCTCCACTTT.

This CDR3 is CASSSPTSGSYEQYF. As DNA, the CDR3 is TGTGCCAGCAGCTCTCCGACTAGCGGGTCCTACGAGCAGTACTTC. V is TRBV5-6 and J is TRBJ2-7; 10 bases map to TRBD2. The CDR3 is 15 residues long. J lost 1 base, V lost 3 bases, and 4 bases had no gene match. From germline, CDR1 is SGHDT and CDR2 YYEEEE.

The chain carries TRBV25-1 and TRBJ2-5; D remains ambiguous. CDR3 length equals 11 residues. V was cut by 5 bases and J by 2 bases, with 3 bases left in between. Germline V gene sequence: CDR1 MGHDK, CDR2 SYGVNS. The CDR3 loop is CASSHQETQYF. CDR3 in DNA: TGTGCCAGCAGTCATCAAGAGACCCAGTACTTC.